This TCR beta chain emerged from a study of Ad26.COV2.S vaccination and SARS-CoV-2 variants. This CDR3 contains 13 residues. Between the trimmed V and J ends, which lost 5 bases and 3 bases, there was a span of 10 bases. Germline-derived CDR1 and CDR2 are LNHDA and SQIVND (reference sequence). The treatment here: roughly 19 received Ad26.COV2.S at low or high dose, single or two shots; 5 received placebo; per-sample allocation not given. Sample collection was performed on day 63 after the first vaccine or placebo injection. Its platform was an Ad26 vector, and its expressed antigen was Wuhan-strain SARS-CoV-2 spike. Assay: immunoSEQ multiplex PCR; the TCRdb copy retains only in-frame clones and omits some. The table lists roughly 400,000 clones, 90% of them singletons, with roughly 4% in the top ten.

The rearrangement links TRBV19 to TRBJ1-1, with D perhaps matching TRBD1 (5 bases). This sequence originates from a person aged 18 to 59 who received the Ad26.COV2.S COVID-19 vaccine or a placebo. Sequenced here: peripheral blood, sampled in a trial of Ad26.COV2.S vaccine versus placebo. For the CDR3, the DNA is TGTGCCAGTAGTGTAGTGGGGGACACTGAAGCTTTCTTT. This encodes CASSVVGDTEAFF.